The 3 T cell receptor beta chains reported below all come from one sample, sequenced in a study of patients and donors after allogeneic stem cell transplantation (dated by TCRdb to 2020 to 2022). The library relied on RT-PCR. The sequencer was a NextSeq 550. TCRdb reworked the public reads: Q25 trimming with fastp, MiXCR clone assembly, productive beta chains retained. Rows are combined by CDR3 protein, so each entry shows the most common genes and DNA. This sample holds around 150,000 distinct CDR3 sequences; 30% were observed only once. 2.5% to 3.5% of the sample goes to the ten largest clones. Sequenced input: blood, either unsorted or a sorted T cell fraction (not recorded which). The receptors derive from a human donor who was either an allogeneic HSCT recipient or a stem cell or donor lymphocyte infusion donor (not recorded which). It is not recorded whose cells these are; they may come from a transplant donor.

The rearrangement uses TRBV28 and TRBJ1-2, with TRBD1 matching over 7 bases. The CDR3 consists of 13 residues. V shed 10 bases and J 4 bases; nucleotides not matched to a gene: 9. The V gene's germline CDR1 is MDHEN and CDR2 SYDVKM. Here the CDR3 DNA reads TGTGCCACCGACGACAGGGTTGGCTATGGCTACACCTTC. Amino acid sequence: CATDDRVGYGYTF.

The rearrangement uses TRBV30 and TRBJ1-2, with D uncertain. The CDR3 is made up of 11 amino acids. V lost 2 bases, J lost 7 bases, and 8 bases lay in between. CDR1 is GTSNPN, CDR2 SVGIG, per germline (reference sequence). This CDR3 reads CAWSQEFGYTF. The CDR3 nucleotides read TGTGCCTGGAGTCAGGAGTTTGGCTACACCTTC.

This chain connects TRBV5-1 to TRBJ2-7; 10 positions match TRBD1. The CDR3 has 16 amino acids. With V trimmed by 0 bases and J by 2 bases, 5 bases remained unmatched. Germline V gene lookup returns CDR1 SGHRS and CDR2 YFSETQ. The CDR3 DNA is TGCGCCAGCAGCTTGGCGGGGACAGGGGTCCCCTACGAGCAGTACTTC. As protein: CASSLAGTGVPYEQYF.